A single T cell receptor (beta chain) is shown here with its context. This receptor's antigen is unknown. Base qualities are not at hand, and no much larger clone is one base apart. This record belongs to a study of siplizumab effects on memory and regulatory T cells (dated by TCRdb to between 2018 and 2021). About the study as a whole: The study looked at the effect of siplizumab, an anti-CD2 antibody, on alloreactive T-cell subsets in allogeneic mixed lymphocyte reactions made from human PBMCs. What the work shows at the level of the full study, not this receptor alone: Roughly 75-97% of proliferating CD4+ or CD8+ clones could not be assigned a naive or memory phenotype. Siplizumab significantly lowered the cumulative frequency of alloreactive sequences that could be traced to unstimulated CD4+ memory T cells. In reactions with siplizumab, an average of approximately 69% of mappable alloreactive CD4+ clones were Treg-derived, compared with 26.9% in control reactions. Compared with memory T cells, unstimulated naive T cells appeared more diverse, and naive cells seemed to make a substantial contribution to the alloresponse. The suppressive function of proliferating Tregs from siplizumab cultures was not functionally confirmed. Because sequences below about 10^-5 frequency were poorly captured, only a minor fraction of alloreactive clones could be mapped to unstimulated subsets.

Receptor libraries were prepared by the immunoSEQ multiplex PCR assay. The deep sequencing platform assayed around 95,000 TCR templates per sample. Genomic DNA extracted from sorted T cells was used for TCRbeta CDR3 sequencing. Regarding the original processing steps: The R programming language was used for clonal analysis of TCRbeta CDR3 data. Alloreactive CD4+ and CD8+ clones were defined by comparing unstimulated samples with post-reaction CFSE-low samples. Regulatory or non-regulatory origin of alloreactive CD4+ clones was assigned by matching sequences to the sorted unstimulated Treg and non-Treg repertoires. The table comes from immuneACCESS by way of TCRdb, which keeps in-frame sequences with V and J called. Part of the clones is missing from these tables; in studies checked, under half for an unresolved V gene and the rest for unknown reasons. V and J calls and clone size are given by that table; D and trimming were obtained from the DNA. Counted in this sample were over 65,000 clones; 85% to 95% of them appeared once. The top ten clonotypes cover approximately 4.5% of the sample.

A distance of 12 bases separates the germline ends of V and J, which lose 3 bases and 3 bases respectively. Reading from cysteine to phenylalanine, the CDR3 counts 14 amino acids. The kept DNA is CDR3 alone, 42 bases in frame from the first base. CDR1 MNHNS and CDR2 SASEGT are derived from the germline V gene. TCRbeta CDR3 sequencing was performed on sorted unstimulated T cells and on proliferating T cells recovered from mixed lymphocyte reactions. Fresh whole blood from about 9 HLA-typed healthy donors was used as the source from which PBMCs were isolated. The clonotype originates from a human donor in good health. Material: CD8+ T cells sorted from blood. The chain was built from TRBV6-1 and TRBJ2-7; the D gene is unclear. The DNA reads TGTGCCAGCAGTGATCCTAACTCCAACTACGAGCAGTACTTC. Its protein product is CASSDPNSNYEQYF.